Following are 13 T cell receptor beta chains from one sample sequenced in a study of Ad26.COV2.S vaccination and SARS-CoV-2 variants. The treatment is: roughly 19 received Ad26.COV2.S at low or high dose, single or two shots; 5 received placebo; per-sample allocation not given. Samples analyzed were those drawn on day 63 after the first vaccine or placebo injection. The protocol was immunoSEQ multiplex PCR, while the TCRdb copy is restricted to in-frame clones and leaves out a portion. The profile shows 350,000 to 500,000 clones, roughly 90% of them singletons. Sequencing used peripheral blood, obtained in a trial of Ad26.COV2.S vaccine versus placebo. Every receptor here comes from a person aged 18-65 years who received the Ad26.COV2.S COVID-19 vaccine or a placebo.

The chain carries TRBV6-5 and TRBJ1-2; D is unresolved. Trimming removed 7 bases at V and 1 base at J, with 16 bases between. CDR3 length: 15 residues. Per germline, CDR1 MNHEY and CDR2 SVGAGI. This CDR3 reads CASTPMSQINYGYTF. CDR3 sequence (DNA): TGTGCCAGCACTCCCATGTCGCAGATTAACTATGGCTACACCTTC.

The CDR3 DNA reads TGTGCCATTACCTCCGGGGTAGCGGGGTTCCCCCCGACTAGCACAGATACGCAGTATTTT. It encodes CAITSGVAGFPPTSTDTQYF. The chain recombines TRBV2 with TRBJ2-3, with 8 bases aligning to TRBD2. The V gene end was trimmed by 10 bases and the J gene end by 0 bases; junction bases not matched to a gene: 24. From germline, CDR1 is SNHLY and CDR2 FYNNEI. This CDR3 spans 20 amino acids.

The genes are TRBV5-1 and TRBJ2-5; D may be TRBD2 (5 bases). The CDR3 extends over 14 amino acids. V was trimmed by 3 bases and J by 4 bases, leaving 13 bases between them. Germline lookup yields CDR1 SGHRS and CDR2 YFSETQ. CDR3 region: CASSSDGVTETQYF. As DNA, the CDR3 is TGCGCCAGCAGCTCCGACGGGGTCACAGAGACCCAGTACTTC.

The chain carries TRBV4-3 and TRBJ2-7, with a possible D match to TRBD2 (5 bases). CDR1 and CDR2 from the germline V gene are LGHNA and YSLEER. This CDR3 has 16 residues. Trimming shortened V by 0 bases and J by 2 bases, and 14 bases separated the two germline ends. This chain's CDR3 is CASSQEVSFGTYEQYF. DNA of the CDR3: TGCGCCAGCAGCCAAGAGGTATCGTTCGGGACCTACGAGCAGTACTTC.

The chain links TRBV30 to TRBJ1-1, with D unclear. With 2 bases removed from V and 3 bases from J, the gap between germline ends came to 7 bases. Per germline, CDR1 GTSNPN and CDR2 SVGIG (reference sequence). The CDR3 consists of 12 residues. The CDR3 nucleotides are TGTGCCTGGAGTCCGAGGGACACTGAAGCTTTCTTT. Protein: CAWSPRDTEAFF.

J is TRBJ2-1 and V is TRBV28, with 10 bases lining up with TRBD2. V was clipped by 5 bases and J by 10 bases; unmatched bases: 17. The CDR3 length is 17 residues. CDR1 MDHEN and CDR2 SYDVKM come from the germline V gene. CDR3 in DNA: TGTGCCAGCAGTGGCGAGCGGGGGGGCCATGGGTCTCAGGAGCAGTTCTTC. This gives the protein CASSGERGGHGSQEQFF. Full variable domain (rest looked up from reference TRBV28 and TRBJ2-1): DVKVTQSSRYLVKRTGEKVFLECVQDMDHENMFWYRQDPGLGLRLIYFSYDVKMKEKGDIPEGYSVSREKKERFSLILESASTNQTSMYLCASSGERGGHGSQEQFFGPGTRLTVL.

The chain carries TRBV7-3 and TRBJ2-2, with D uncertain. The germline gives CDR1 SGHTA, CDR2 FQGTGA. The CDR3 runs 12 residues. Trimming pared 6 bases from V and 4 bases from J, leaving 6 bases between. The CDR3 spells CASRGSTGELFF. The CDR3 DNA sequence: TGTGCCAGCAGAGGTTCCACCGGGGAGCTGTTTTTT.

The chain links TRBV5-5 to TRBJ2-7, with 10 bases that match TRBD1. Germline values: CDR1 SGHKS, CDR2 YYEKEE (reference sequence). With 4 bases clipped from V and 3 bases from J, the junction kept 7 bases outside the gene matches. The CDR3 has 15 amino acids. CDR3 DNA: TGTGCCAGCAGCCCCACTTGGACAGGGGGCTACGAGCAGTACTTC. It translates to CASSPTWTGGYEQYF.

The chain carries TRBV30 and TRBJ1-2, with 7 bases lining up with TRBD1. The CDR3 contains 15 residues. J gave up 6 bases and V 2 bases, and 12 bases lay outside the gene matches. Germline-derived CDR1 and CDR2 are GTSNPN and SVGIG (reference sequence). The CDR3 DNA reads as TGTGCCTGGAGTAATAAGGGATCTACAGGGGATGGCTACACCTTC. It codes for CAWSNKGSTGDGYTF.

The genes are TRBV5-1 and TRBJ2-7; weak D call: TRBD1 (5 bases). V lost 0 bases to trimming and J lost 3 bases, with 16 bases between them. CDR3 size: 16 residues. Germline V gene lookup returns CDR1 SGHRS and CDR2 YFSETQ. CDR3 loop: CASSLGQGKAHYEQYF. CDR3 in DNA: TGCGCCAGCAGCTTGGGGCAGGGTAAGGCCCACTACGAGCAGTACTTC.

The chain joins TRBV19 to TRBJ2-3; 7 bases are a match to TRBD1. After removal of 5 bases from V and 1 base from J, the junction contained 15 bases not matched to a gene. The germline V gene has CDR1 LNHDA and CDR2 SQIVND (reference sequence). CDR3 length: 18 amino acids. CDR3 amino acids: CASSAPRQGSGRTDTQYF. For the CDR3, the DNA is TGTGCCAGTAGTGCCCCACGACAGGGAAGTGGACGCACAGATACGCAGTATTTT. Variable domain in full (rest from reference TRBV19 and TRBJ2-3): DGGITQSPKYLFRKEGQNVTLSCEQNLNHDAMYWYRQDPGQGLRLIYYSQIVNDFQKGDIAEGYSVSREKKESFPLTVTSAQKNPTAFYLCASSAPRQGSGRTDTQYFGPGTRLTVL.

The chain recombines TRBV2 with TRBJ1-5; no reliable D call. Germline CDR1 SNHLY, CDR2 FYNNEI. This CDR3 has 13 amino acids. V lost 5 bases and J lost 6, with 11 bases in between. CDR3 sequence (DNA): TGTGCCAGCAGTCTTTCTACGGTTCAGCCCCAGCATTTT. Encoded protein: CASSLSTVQPQHF.

The chain recombines TRBV3-1 (or the pseudogene TRBV3-2) with TRBJ2-7; 8 bases line up with TRBD2. Germline V lookup: CDR1 LGHDT, CDR2 YNNKEL (reference sequence). The ends lost 5 bases at V and 6 bases at J; junction bases unmatched: 9. The CDR3 is 14 amino acids. CDR3 sequence reads: CASSTTGGAGEQYF. The CDR3 DNA reads as TGTGCCAGCAGCACAACCGGGGGGGCGGGCGAGCAGTACTTC.